This T cell receptor beta chain comes out of a study of blood T cell repertoires in COVID-19. Across the study: Acute-phase and convalescent COVID-19 samples originated in the United States, Italy and Spain. PBMCs, B-cell-depleted T cells, or T cells were the source of the cDNA or gDNA that made up the material.

Authors' methods: Amplification with reference gene primers provided the estimates of nucleated cell counts. Assay used: immunoSEQ multiplex PCR; TCRdb lists only in-frame clones, some missing. That table supplies the V and J calls and clone size; D and trimming were determined from the DNA. The sample carries 80,000 to 95,000 clones, roughly 80% recorded once. Germline values: CDR1 MNHEY, CDR2 SVGEGT. The V gene end was trimmed by 5 bases and the J gene end by 4 bases; junction bases not matched to a gene: 8. The CDR3 extends over 16 amino acids. The TCR originated in a woman aged 80 or older with active or convalescent COVID-19. Specimen: peripheral blood. V usage is TRBV6-2 or TRBV6-3 and J usage is TRBJ2-1; the match to TRBD2 covers 10 bases. The chain's CDR3 is CASSLSGLAIYNEQFF. CDR3 in DNA: TGTGCCAGCAGTCTGTCGGGACTAGCGATTTACAATGAGCAGTTCTTC.